This TCR beta chain stems from a study of blood T cell repertoires in COVID-19. The wider study: The United States, Italy and Spain supplied acute and convalescent COVID-19 samples.

CDR3 length equals 14 residues. The V gene lost 5 bases and the J gene lost 0 bases, with 8 bases spanning the gap. Germline loops: CDR1 LNHDA, CDR2 SQIVND (reference sequence). Original methodology: Amplified reference gene primers provided the basis for estimating nucleated cell counts. Some clones are missing from TCRdb's copy, which holds only in-frame ones; the method was immunoSEQ multiplex PCR. V and J calls and clone size follow that table, whereas D and trimming were derived from the DNA. In the table there are about 75,000 clones, approximately 87% of which are singletons. What was sequenced was peripheral blood. This TCR derives from a human donor in a cohort sampled during active COVID-19. The rearrangement links TRBV19 to TRBJ2-1; no reliable D call. Written as DNA, the CDR3 is TGTGCCAGTAGTGTGAGGAGCTCCTACAATGAGCAGTTCTTC. This codes for CASSVRSSYNEQFF.